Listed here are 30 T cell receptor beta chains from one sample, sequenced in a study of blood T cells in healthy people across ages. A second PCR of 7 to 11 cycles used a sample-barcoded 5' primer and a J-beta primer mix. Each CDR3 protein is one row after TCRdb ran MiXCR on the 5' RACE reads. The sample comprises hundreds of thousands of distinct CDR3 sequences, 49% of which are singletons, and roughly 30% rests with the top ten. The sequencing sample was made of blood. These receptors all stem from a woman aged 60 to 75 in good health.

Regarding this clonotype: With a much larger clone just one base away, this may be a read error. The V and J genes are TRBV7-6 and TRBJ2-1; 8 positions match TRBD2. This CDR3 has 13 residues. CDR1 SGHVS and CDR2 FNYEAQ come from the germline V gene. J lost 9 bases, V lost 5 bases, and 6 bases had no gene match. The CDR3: CASSTTSAGEQFF. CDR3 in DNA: TGTGCCAGCAGCACGACTAGCGCGGGTGAGCAGTTCTTC.

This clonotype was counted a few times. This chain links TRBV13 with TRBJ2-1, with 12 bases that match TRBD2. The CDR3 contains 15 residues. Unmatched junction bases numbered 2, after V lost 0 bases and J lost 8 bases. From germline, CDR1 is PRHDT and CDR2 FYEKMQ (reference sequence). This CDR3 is CASSLGTSGSYEQFF. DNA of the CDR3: TGTGCCAGCAGCTTAGGGACTAGCGGGAGCTATGAGCAGTTCTTC.

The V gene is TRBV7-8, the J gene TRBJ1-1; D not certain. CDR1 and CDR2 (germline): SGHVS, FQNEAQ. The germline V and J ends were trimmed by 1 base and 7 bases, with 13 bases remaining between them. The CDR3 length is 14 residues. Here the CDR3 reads CASSLDRPAGEAFF. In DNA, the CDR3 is TGTGCCAGCAGCTTAGATCGGCCAGCCGGTGAAGCTTTCTTT. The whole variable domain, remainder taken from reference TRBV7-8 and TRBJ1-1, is GAGVSQSPRYKVAKRGQDVALRCDPISGHVSLFWYQQALGQGPEFLTYFQNEAQLDKSGLPSDRFFAERPEGSVSTLKIQRTQQEDSAVYLCASSLDRPAGEAFFGQGTRLTVV.

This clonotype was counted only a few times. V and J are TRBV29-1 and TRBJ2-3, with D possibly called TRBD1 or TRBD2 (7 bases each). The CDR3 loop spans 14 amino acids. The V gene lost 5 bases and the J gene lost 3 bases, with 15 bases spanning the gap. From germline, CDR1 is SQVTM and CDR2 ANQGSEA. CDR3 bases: TGCAGCGTTTTTCAGGGGGGGAAAACAGATACGCAGTATTTT. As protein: CSVFQGGKTDTQYF.

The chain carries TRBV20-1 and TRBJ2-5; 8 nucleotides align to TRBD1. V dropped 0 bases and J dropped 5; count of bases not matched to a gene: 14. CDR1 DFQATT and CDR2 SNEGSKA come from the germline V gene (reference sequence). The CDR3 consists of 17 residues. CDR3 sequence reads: CSARDPRTGGTSETQYF. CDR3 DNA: TGCAGTGCTAGAGATCCACGCACAGGGGGTACGTCGGAGACCCAGTACTTC.

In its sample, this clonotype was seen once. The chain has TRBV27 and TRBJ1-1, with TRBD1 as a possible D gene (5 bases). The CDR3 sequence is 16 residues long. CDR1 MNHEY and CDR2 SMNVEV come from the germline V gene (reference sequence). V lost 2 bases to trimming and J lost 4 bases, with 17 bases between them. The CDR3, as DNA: TGTGCCAGCAGTTTACGGATCAACCAGGGCGGCACTGAAGCTTTCTTT. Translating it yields CASSLRINQGGTEAFF.

CDR3 protein: CASSLGRGKTYGYTF. CDR3 sequence (DNA): TGTGCCAGCAGTTTAGGGCGGGGTAAGACCTATGGCTACACCTTC. This rearrangement joins TRBV27 to TRBJ1-2, with D hard to call. With 2 bases removed from V and 4 bases from J, the gap between germline ends came to 14 bases. The CDR3 sequence is 15 residues long. Per germline, CDR1 MNHEY and CDR2 SMNVEV (reference sequence).

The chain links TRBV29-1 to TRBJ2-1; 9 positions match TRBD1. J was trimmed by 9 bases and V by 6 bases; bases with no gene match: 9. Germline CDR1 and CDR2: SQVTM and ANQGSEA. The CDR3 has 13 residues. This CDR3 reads CSVTDRGYSEQFF. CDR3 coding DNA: TGCAGCGTCACGGACAGGGGCTATAGTGAGCAGTTCTTC.

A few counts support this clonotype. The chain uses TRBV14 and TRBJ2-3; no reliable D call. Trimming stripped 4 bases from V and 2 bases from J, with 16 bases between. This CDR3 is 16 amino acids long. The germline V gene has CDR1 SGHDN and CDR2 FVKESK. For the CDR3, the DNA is TGTGCCAGCAGCCCCAGCCTCTCTTTCTACACAGATACGCAGTATTTT. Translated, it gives CASSPSLSFYTDTQYF.

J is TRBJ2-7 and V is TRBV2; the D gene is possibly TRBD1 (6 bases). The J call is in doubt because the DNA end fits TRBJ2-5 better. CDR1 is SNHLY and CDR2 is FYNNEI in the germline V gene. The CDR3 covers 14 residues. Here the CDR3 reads CASKAGVTVETQYF. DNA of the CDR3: TGTGCCAGCAAGGCAGGGGTTACGGTCGAGACCCAGTACTTC.

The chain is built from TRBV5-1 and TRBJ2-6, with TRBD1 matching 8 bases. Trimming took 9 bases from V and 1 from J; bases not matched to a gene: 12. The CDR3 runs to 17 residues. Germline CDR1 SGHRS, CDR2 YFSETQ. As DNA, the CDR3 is TGCGCCAACGGATGGACAGGGTATACTTCTGGGGCCAACGTCCTGACTTTC. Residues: CANGWTGYTSGANVLTF.

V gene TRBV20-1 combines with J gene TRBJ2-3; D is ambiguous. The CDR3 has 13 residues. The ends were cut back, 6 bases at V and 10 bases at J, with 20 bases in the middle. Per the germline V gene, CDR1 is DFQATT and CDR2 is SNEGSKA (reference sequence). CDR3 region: CSARAEIHNPQYF. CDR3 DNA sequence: TGCAGTGCGCGCGCGGAAATCCACAATCCGCAGTATTTT.

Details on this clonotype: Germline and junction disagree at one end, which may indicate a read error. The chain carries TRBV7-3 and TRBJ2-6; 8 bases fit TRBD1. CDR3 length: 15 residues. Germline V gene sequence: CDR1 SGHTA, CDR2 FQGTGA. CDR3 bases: TGTCCCAGCAGCCCGACAGGGGATGGGGCCAACGTCCTGACTTTC. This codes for CPSSPTGDGANVLTF. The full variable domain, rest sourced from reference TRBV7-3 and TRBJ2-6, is GAGVSQTPSNKVTEKGKYVELRCDPISGHTALYWYRQSLGQGPEFLIYFQGTGAADDSGLPNDRFFAVRPEGSVSTLKIQRTERGDSAVYLCPSSPTGDGANVLTFGAGSRLTVL.

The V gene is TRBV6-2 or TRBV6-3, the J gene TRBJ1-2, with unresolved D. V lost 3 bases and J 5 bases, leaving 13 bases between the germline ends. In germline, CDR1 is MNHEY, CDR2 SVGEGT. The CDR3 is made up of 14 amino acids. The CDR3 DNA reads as TGTGCCAGCAGTTATCGGGAAGGAGCGTATGGCTACACCTTC. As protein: CASSYREGAYGYTF.

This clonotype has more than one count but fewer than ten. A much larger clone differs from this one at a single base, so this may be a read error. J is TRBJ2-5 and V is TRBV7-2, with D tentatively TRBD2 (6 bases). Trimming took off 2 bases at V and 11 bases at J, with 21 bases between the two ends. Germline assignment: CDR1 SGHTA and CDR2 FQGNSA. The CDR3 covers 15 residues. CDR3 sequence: CASSLSVAGGGEQYF. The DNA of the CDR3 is TGTGCCAGCAGCTTATCCGTAGCCGGGGGAGGTGAGCAGTACTTC.

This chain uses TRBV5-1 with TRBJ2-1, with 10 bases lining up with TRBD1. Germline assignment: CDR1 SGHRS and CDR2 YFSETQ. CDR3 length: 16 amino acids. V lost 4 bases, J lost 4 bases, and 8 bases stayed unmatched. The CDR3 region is CASSPGTGVGYNEQFF. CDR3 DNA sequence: TGCGCCAGCAGCCCCGGGACAGGGGTTGGGTACAATGAGCAGTTCTTC.

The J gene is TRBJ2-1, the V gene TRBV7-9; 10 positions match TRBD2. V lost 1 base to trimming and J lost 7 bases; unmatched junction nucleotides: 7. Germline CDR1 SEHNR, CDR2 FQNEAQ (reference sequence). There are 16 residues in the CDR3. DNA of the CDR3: TGTGCCAGCAGCTTAGTAGCGGGAGGTCGTAAGAATGAGCAGTTCTTC. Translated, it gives CASSLVAGGRKNEQFF.

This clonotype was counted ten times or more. The CDR3 nucleotides are TGTGCCAGCAGCAGGGGCGCTTATTACGAGCAGTACTTC. This sequence encodes CASSRGAYYEQYF. The genes are TRBV12-3 or TRBV12-4 and TRBJ2-7, with D maybe TRBD1 (6 bases). Trimming took 6 bases from V and 4 from J, leaving 13 bases between them. CDR3 size: 13 residues.

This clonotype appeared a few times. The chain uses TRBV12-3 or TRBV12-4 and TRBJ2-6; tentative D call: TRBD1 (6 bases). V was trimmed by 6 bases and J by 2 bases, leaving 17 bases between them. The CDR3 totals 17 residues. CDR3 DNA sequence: TGTGCCAGCAGCCTGCCACTAACAGGGACTGGGGCCAACGTCCTGACTTTC. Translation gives CASSLPLTGTGANVLTF.

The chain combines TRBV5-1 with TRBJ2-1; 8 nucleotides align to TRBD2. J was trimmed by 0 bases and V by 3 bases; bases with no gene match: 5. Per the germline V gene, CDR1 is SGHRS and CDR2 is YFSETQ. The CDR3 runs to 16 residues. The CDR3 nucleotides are TGCGCCAGCAGCTACCAAAGCGGGAGCTCCTACAATGAGCAGTTCTTC. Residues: CASSYQSGSSYNEQFF.

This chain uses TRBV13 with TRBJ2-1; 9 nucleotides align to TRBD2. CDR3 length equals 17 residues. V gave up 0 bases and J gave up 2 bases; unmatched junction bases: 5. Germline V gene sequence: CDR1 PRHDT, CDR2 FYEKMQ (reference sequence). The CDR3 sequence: CASSLGRREGPYNEQFF. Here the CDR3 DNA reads TGTGCCAGCAGCTTAGGTCGGCGGGAGGGGCCCTACAATGAGCAGTTCTTC.

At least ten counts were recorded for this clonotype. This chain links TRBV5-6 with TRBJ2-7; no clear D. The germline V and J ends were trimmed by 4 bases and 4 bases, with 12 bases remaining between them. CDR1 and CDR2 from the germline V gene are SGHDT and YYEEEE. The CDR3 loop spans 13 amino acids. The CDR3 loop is CASSMTRRYEQYF. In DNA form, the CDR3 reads TGTGCCAGCAGCATGACAAGGAGATACGAGCAGTACTTC.

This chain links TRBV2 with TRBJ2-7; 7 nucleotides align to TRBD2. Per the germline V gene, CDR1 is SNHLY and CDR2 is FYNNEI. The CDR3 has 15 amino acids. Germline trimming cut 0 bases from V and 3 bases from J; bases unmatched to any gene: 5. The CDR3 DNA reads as TGTGCCAGCAGTGAAGCGCCTAGCGGAGACTACGAGCAGTACTTC. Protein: CASSEAPSGDYEQYF.

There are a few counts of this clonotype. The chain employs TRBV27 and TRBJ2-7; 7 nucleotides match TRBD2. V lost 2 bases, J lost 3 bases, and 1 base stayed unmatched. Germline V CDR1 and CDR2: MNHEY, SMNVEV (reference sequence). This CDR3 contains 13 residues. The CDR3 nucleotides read TGTGCCAGCAGTTTAGGGGACTACTACGAGCAGTACTTC. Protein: CASSLGDYYEQYF.

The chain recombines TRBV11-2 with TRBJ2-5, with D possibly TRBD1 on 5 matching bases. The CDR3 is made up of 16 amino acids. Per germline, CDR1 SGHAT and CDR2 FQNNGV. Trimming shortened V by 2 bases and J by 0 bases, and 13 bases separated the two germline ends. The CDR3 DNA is TGTGCCAGCAGCTTAAATACAGGATCGTACCAAGAGACCCAGTACTTC. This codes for CASSLNTGSYQETQYF.

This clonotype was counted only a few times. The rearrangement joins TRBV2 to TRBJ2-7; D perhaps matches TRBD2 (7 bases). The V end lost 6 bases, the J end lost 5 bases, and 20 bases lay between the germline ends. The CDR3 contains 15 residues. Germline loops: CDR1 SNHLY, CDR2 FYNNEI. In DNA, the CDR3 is TGTGCCAGCAGCCCTCCTCGGGGGGCGTTGAACGAGCAGTACTTC. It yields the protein CASSPPRGALNEQYF.

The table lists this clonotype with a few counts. The CDR3 DNA sequence: TGTGCCAGCAGTAGGACTAGCGGGTACCAAGAGACCCAGTTCTTC. Encoded protein: CASSRTSGYQETQFF. The chain recombines TRBV2 with TRBJ2-5; 11 bases align to TRBD2. The end of the DNA is better explained by TRBJ2-1, so the J call may be wrong. Germline V gives CDR1 SNHLY, CDR2 FYNNEI. This CDR3 is 15 amino acids long.

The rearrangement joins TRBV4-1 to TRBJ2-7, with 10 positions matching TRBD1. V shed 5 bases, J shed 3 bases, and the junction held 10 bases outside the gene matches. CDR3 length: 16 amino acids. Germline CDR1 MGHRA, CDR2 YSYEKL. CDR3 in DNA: TGCGCCAGCAGCGGCAGACAGGGGACAGGGGTCTACGAGCAGTACTTC. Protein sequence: CASSGRQGTGVYEQYF.

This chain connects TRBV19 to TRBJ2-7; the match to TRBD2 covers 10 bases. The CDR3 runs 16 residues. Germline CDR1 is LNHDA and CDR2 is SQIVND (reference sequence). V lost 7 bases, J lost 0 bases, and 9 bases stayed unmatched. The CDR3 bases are TGTGCCAGTAAGCCTAGCGGGAGTGGGATCTCCTACGAGCAGTACTTC. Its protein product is CASKPSGSGISYEQYF.

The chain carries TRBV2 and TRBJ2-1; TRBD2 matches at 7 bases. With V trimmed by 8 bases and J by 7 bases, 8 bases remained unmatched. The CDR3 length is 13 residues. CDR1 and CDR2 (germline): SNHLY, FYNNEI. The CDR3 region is CASQRGATNEQFF. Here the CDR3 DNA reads TGTGCCAGCCAGCGGGGAGCAACAAATGAGCAGTTCTTC.